The 26 T cell receptor beta chains below were found in one sample sequenced in a study of shared clonotypes between healthy human individuals. The repertoire was sequenced with immunoSEQ multiplex PCR; TCRdb's copy has only in-frame clones and lacks some. The sample lists more than 2,000,000 clones; 93% were seen once. The specimen sequenced was naive CD4+ T cells from PBMCs. As for subset: CD45RA+ positively selected. The receptors shown here come from a man between 18 and 29 years old in good health. Some clones in this sample may be carry-over from other donors' samples.

The gene calls are TRBV5-1 and TRBJ1-3; possibly TRBD1 for D (6 bases). Germline V gives CDR1 SGHRS, CDR2 YFSETQ. This CDR3 is 19 amino acids long. V shed 1 base and J shed 4 bases, with 24 bases lying between them. In DNA, the CDR3 is TGCGCCAGCAGCTTGTTCGCCAGGCTGGGACAAGTTCCCGGAAACACCATATATTTT. The encoded protein is CASSLFARLGQVPGNTIYF.

V and J are TRBV9 and TRBJ2-1, with 8 positions matching TRBD2. J lost 4 bases, V lost 0 bases, and 6 bases had no gene match. In germline, CDR1 is SGDLS, CDR2 YYNGEE. CDR3 length: 16 residues. This CDR3 reads CASSVDGGRSYNEQFF. For the CDR3, the DNA is TGTGCCAGCAGCGTAGATGGCGGGAGGTCTTACAATGAGCAGTTCTTC.

The chain uses TRBV29-1 and TRBJ1-2, with D hard to call. Germline CDR1 SQVTM, CDR2 ANQGSEA. This CDR3 is built from 17 residues. V was clipped by 4 bases and J by 4 bases, with 25 bases between them. The CDR3 reads CSVALPLGRAQTYGYTF. Written as DNA, the CDR3 is TGCAGCGTTGCCCTCCCCCTAGGTCGGGCGCAAACCTATGGCTACACCTTC.

This clone has more than one count but fewer than ten. The V call is TRBV6-1, the J call TRBJ1-5; possibly TRBD1 for D (6 bases). Germline loops: CDR1 MNHNS, CDR2 SASEGT. The CDR3 runs to 11 residues. Trimming cost V 5 bases and J 9 bases, with 8 bases left between them. CDR3 nucleotide sequence: TGTGCCAGCAGTCAGGGGCCGCCCCAGCATTTT. Amino acid sequence: CASSQGPPQHF.

V and J are TRBV4-2 and TRBJ2-1; D possibly corresponds to TRBD2 (8 bases). The V end lost 4 bases, the J end lost 7 bases, and 20 bases lay between the germline ends. CDR3 length equals 16 residues. CDR1 LGHNA and CDR2 YNFKEQ come from the germline V gene. CDR3 sequence (DNA): TGTGCCAGCAGCCCAATCAGGGGGACTAGTGCGAATGAGCAGTTCTTC. Its translation is CASSPIRGTSANEQFF.

Worth noting for this clone: This sample also contains other DNA sequences that code for the same CDR3. This chain connects TRBV7-9 to TRBJ1-1; no clear D gene. CDR3 length: 13 amino acids. The germline gives CDR1 SEHNR, CDR2 FQNEAQ (reference sequence). V was clipped by 2 bases and J by 1 base, with 5 bases between them. The CDR3 nucleotides read TGTGCCAGCAGCTTAACAGAGAACACTGAAGCTTTCTTT. Translation: CASSLTENTEAFF.

The chain links TRBV7-7 to TRBJ2-6, with 8 bases that match TRBD1. The CDR3 extends over 15 amino acids. The ends lost 5 bases at V and 3 bases at J; junction bases unmatched: 3. The germline gives CDR1 SSHAT, CDR2 FNYEAQ (reference sequence). The CDR3 protein is CASSPGQGGANVLTF. CDR3 coding DNA: TGTGCCAGCAGCCCAGGACAGGGTGGGGCCAACGTCCTGACTTTC. Supplemented by reference TRBV7-7 and TRBJ2-6, the full variable domain reads GAGVSQSPRYKVTKRGQDVTLRCDPISSHATLYWYQQALGQGPEFLTYFNYEAQPDKSGLPSDRFSAERPEGSISTLTIQRTEQRDSAMYRCASSPGQGGANVLTFGAGSRLTVL.

The chain joins TRBV10-3 to TRBJ2-2, with TRBD2 matching 11 bases. The CDR3 extends over 17 amino acids. J gave up 3 bases and V 3 bases, and 6 bases lay outside the gene matches. Germline loops: CDR1 ENHRY, CDR2 SYGVKD. The chain's CDR3 is CAISDLTSGMDTGELFF. The CDR3 DNA reads TGTGCCATCAGTGACTTGACTAGCGGGATGGACACCGGGGAGCTGTTTTTT.

This chain links TRBV28 with TRBJ1-3; D may be TRBD1 (6 bases). CDR1 is MDHEN, CDR2 SYDVKM, per germline. CDR3 size: 16 residues. V lost 5 bases and J lost 0, with 14 bases in between. Here the CDR3 DNA reads TGTGCCAGCAGTACTCCCCCCAGGGGCTCTGGAAACACCATATATTTT. It is translated as CASSTPPRGSGNTIYF.

Note on this clone: A single base separates this from a much larger clone, so it may be a read error. Additional DNA sequences in this sample encode the identical CDR3. The chain combines TRBV28 with TRBJ2-7, with D hard to call. The CDR3 loop spans 11 amino acids. Germline V gives CDR1 MDHEN, CDR2 SYDVKM. Trimming stripped 2 bases from V and 4 bases from J, with 3 bases between. The DNA for the CDR3 is TGTGCCAGCAGTTTAACATACGAGCAGTACTTC. This translates into CASSLTYEQYF.

The V and J genes are TRBV5-1 and TRBJ2-3; 9 nucleotides align to TRBD1. With V trimmed by 4 bases and J by 2 bases, 8 bases remained unmatched. The length of the CDR3 is 16 residues. The germline gives CDR1 SGHRS, CDR2 YFSETQ. CDR3 sequence: CASSARQGGPTDTQYF. The DNA for the CDR3 is TGCGCCAGCAGCGCGCGACAGGGGGGACCCACAGATACGCAGTATTTT.

In this sample, this clone turned up once. Different DNA sequences within this sample yield the same CDR3. The gene calls are TRBV6-1 and TRBJ1-5, with 7 bases matching TRBD1. This CDR3 is built from 14 residues. V shed 5 bases and J 4 bases; nucleotides not matched to a gene: 5. Germline CDR1 reads MNHNS; CDR2 reads SASEGT. CDR3 DNA: TGTGCCAGCAGTTCTGGGACAGCTAATCAGCCCCAGCATTTT. It encodes CASSSGTANQPQHF.

Comments on this clone: Its ends do not fully match the called genes, so a read error is possible. The chain carries TRBV30 and TRBJ1-5; a weak D match, TRBD1 (6 bases). Looked up from germline, CDR1 is GTSNPN and CDR2 is SVGIG (reference sequence). The CDR3 length is 14 residues. The CDR3 reads CAWSIQGSHQPQHF. DNA of the CDR3: TGTGCCTGGAGTATACAGGGTAGCCATCAGCCCCAGCATTTT.

CDR3 DNA sequence: TGCAGCGCCGCTGACAGCCCGAATCAGCCCCAGCATTTT. As protein: CSAADSPNQPQHF. This chain joins TRBV29-1 and TRBJ1-5, with D possibly matching TRBD1 (5 bases). Germline CDR1 is SQVTM and CDR2 is ANQGSEA. The CDR3 totals 13 residues. V dropped 7 bases and J dropped 4 bases, with 14 bases sitting between them.

Notes on this clone: This specimen includes other DNA sequences encoding the same CDR3. The gene calls are TRBV20-1 and TRBJ2-3; no definite D call. Trimming pared 6 bases from V and 3 bases from J, leaving 7 bases between. CDR3 length: 11 amino acids. Germline values: CDR1 DFQATT, CDR2 SNEGSKA (reference sequence). The CDR3 coding sequence is TGCAGTGCCCTAAATACAGATACGCAGTATTTT. It codes for CSALNTDTQYF.

On this clone: This CDR3 is also generated by other DNA sequences in the sample. The V call is TRBV5-4, the J call TRBJ2-3, with TRBD2 matching 13 bases. Losses at the gene ends were 4 bases for V and 2 bases for J; bases not matched to a gene: 4. This CDR3 has 16 amino acids. Germline CDR1 SGHNT, CDR2 YYREEE (reference sequence). This CDR3 reads CASSRGLAGATDTQYF. As DNA, the CDR3 is TGTGCCAGCAGCCGCGGACTAGCGGGAGCCACAGATACGCAGTATTTT.

The chain is built from TRBV10-3 and TRBJ2-1, with TRBD2 identical over 7 bases. Germline V gene data show CDR1 as ENHRY and CDR2 as SYGVKD. With V trimmed by 1 base and J by 9 bases, 6 bases remained unmatched. This CDR3 region has 14 residues. CDR3 bases: TGTGCCATCAGTGAGTTTTCGACTAGCTCTGAGCAGTTCTTC. This sequence encodes CAISEFSTSSEQFF.

This chain uses TRBV28 with TRBJ2-1, with TRBD2 as a possible D gene (5 bases). Trimming stripped 1 base from V and 10 bases from J, with 11 bases between. CDR3 length: 13 amino acids. Looked up from germline, CDR1 is MDHEN and CDR2 is SYDVKM. The CDR3 DNA follows: TGTGCCAGCAGTTTATCGAGTAGAGGGGAGCAGTTCTTC. As protein: CASSLSSRGEQFF.

The rearrangement uses TRBV19 and TRBJ1-5; 9 nucleotides align to TRBD1. The junction had 1 base not matched to a gene; V was cut back by 6 bases and J by 1 base. Germline CDR1 is LNHDA and CDR2 is SQIVND (reference sequence). The CDR3 is 14 residues long. This chain's CDR3 is CASRGTGSNQPQHF. The CDR3 bases are TGTGCCAGTAGAGGGACAGGGAGCAATCAGCCCCAGCATTTT.

This sequence joins TRBV11-3 and TRBJ2-3; 12 nucleotides line up with TRBD2. The trim removed 3 bases at V and 3 bases at J, leaving 1 base unmatched. There are 15 residues in the CDR3. Germline CDR1 is SGHNT and CDR2 is YENEEA. DNA of the CDR3: TGTGCCAGCAGCTTGGGGACTAGCGGGACAGATACGCAGTATTTT. It translates to CASSLGTSGTDTQYF.

The chain uses TRBV7-6 and TRBJ2-7; TRBD1 is a possible D gene (6 bases). Trimming removed 4 bases at V and 2 bases at J, with 12 bases between. Germline values: CDR1 SGHVS, CDR2 FNYEAQ. This CDR3 comprises 14 residues. Here the CDR3 reads CASSYDRTAYEQYF. The DNA of the CDR3 is TGTGCCAGCAGCTACGACAGGACCGCCTACGAGCAGTACTTC. The entire variable domain, with the rest obtained from reference TRBV7-6 and TRBJ2-7, is as follows: GAGVSQSPRYKVTKRGQDVALRCDPISGHVSLYWYRQALGQGPEFLTYFNYEAQQDKSGLPNDRFSAERPEGSISTLTIQRTEQRDSAMYRCASSYDRTAYEQYFGPGTRLTVT.

Note on this clone: The identical CDR3 is also encoded by other nucleotide sequences in the sample. J is TRBJ2-7 and V is TRBV6-5; D is perhaps TRBD2 (6 bases). Germline CDR1 MNHEY, CDR2 SVGAGI. This CDR3 is built from 12 residues. V was trimmed by 5 bases and J by 3 bases, leaving 8 bases between them. CDR3: CASSPGGYEQYF. The DNA of the CDR3 is TGTGCCAGCAGTCCCGGGGGCTACGAGCAGTACTTC.

This clone was detected once. The chain links TRBV5-4 to TRBJ2-5, with TRBD1 identical over 10 bases. The germline V gene encodes CDR1 SGHNT and CDR2 YYREEE (reference sequence). There are 15 residues in the CDR3. V lost 5 bases to trimming and J lost 3 bases; unmatched junction nucleotides: 7. As DNA, the CDR3 is TGTGCCAGCAGACCCATCGGGACAGGGGAAGAGACCCAGTACTTC. Translation gives CASRPIGTGEETQYF.

The rearrangement joins TRBV14 to TRBJ1-5, with 7 bases matching TRBD1. The CDR3 is 15 amino acids. Per the germline V gene, CDR1 is SGHDN and CDR2 is FVKESK. V trimming: 0 bases; J trimming: 5 bases; junction bases outside the gene matches: 4. The CDR3 sequence: CASSQDQGGDQPQHF. For the CDR3, the DNA is TGTGCCAGCAGCCAAGATCAGGGGGGGGATCAGCCCCAGCATTTT.

In regard to this clone: The same CDR3 is also encoded by other DNA sequences in this sample. The chain has TRBV18 and TRBJ2-5; 7 bases line up with TRBD1. In germline, CDR1 is KGHSH, CDR2 LQKENI. This CDR3 contains 13 residues. The J segment lost 5 bases and the V segment lost 2 bases, leaving 2 bases of the junction unmatched. CDR3 in amino acids: CASSPGQEETQYF. CDR3 coding DNA: TGTGCCAGCTCACCAGGACAGGAGGAGACCCAGTACTTC.

The rearrangement joins TRBV15 to TRBJ2-7, with 7 nucleotides matching TRBD1. In germline, CDR1 is LNHNV, CDR2 YYDKDF (reference sequence). CDR3 length: 14 amino acids. The ends lost 2 bases at V and 3 bases at J; junction bases unmatched: 4. DNA of the CDR3: TGTGCCACCAGCAGAACGCGACAGGGCTACGAGCAGTACTTC. Protein: CATSRTRQGYEQYF.